This passage covers 24 T cell receptor beta chains from one sample sequenced in a study of monozygotic twins with inflammatory bowel disease. TCRdb reworked the 5' RACE reads into one entry per CDR3 protein, no DNA. The table lists approximately 330,000 distinct CDR3 sequences, with 2% to 2.5% in the top ten. Sequenced: blood. The receptors were gathered from a human donor with ulcerative colitis or Crohn's disease, or a healthy co-twin of an affected twin (not recorded which).

The chain employs TRBV4-3 and TRBJ2-1. The CDR3 has 15 amino acids. Germline loops: CDR1 LGHNA, CDR2 YSLEER. CDR3 sequence reads: CASSQDWAPYNEQFF.

The gene calls are TRBV6-2 or TRBV6-3 and TRBJ2-7; the TCRdb D gene call, TRBD1, has no DNA to confirm it. The length of the CDR3 is 15 residues. Germline loops: CDR1 MNHEY, CDR2 SVGEGT. The CDR3 loop reads CASSYRFGQSYEQYF.

The chain joins TRBV20-1 to TRBJ1-5. The CDR3 extends over 11 amino acids. Per germline, CDR1 DFQATT and CDR2 SNEGSKA (reference sequence). CDR3 protein: CSARDDGTQHF.

The chain's CDR3 is CASSPTSGSVGELFF. The J gene is TRBJ2-2, the V gene TRBV28; TCRdb indicates TRBD2, and absent DNA this call remains unverified. Germline-derived CDR1 and CDR2 are MDHEN and SYDVKM. This CDR3 is built from 15 residues.

The rearrangement links TRBV12-3 or TRBV12-4 to TRBJ2-7; TCRdb picks TRBD1, but there is no DNA to check that call. The CDR3 is 15 residues long. The CDR3 reads CASSYSGHLPYEQYF.

The chain joins TRBV5-6 to TRBJ2-2; TCRdb proposes TRBD2, but this gene call is untestable without DNA. The CDR3 extends over 15 amino acids. Germline values: CDR1 SGHDT, CDR2 YYEEEE. CDR3 protein: CASSPGLLDTGELFF.

The chain links TRBV13 to TRBJ1-2. This CDR3 has 12 residues. In germline, CDR1 is PRHDT, CDR2 FYEKMQ (reference sequence). The CDR3 sequence: CASSYTIGDYTF. The whole variable domain, filled in from reference TRBV13 and TRBJ1-2, reads AAGVIQSPRHLIKEKRETATLKCYPIPRHDTVYWYQQGPGQDPQFLISFYEKMQSDKGSIPDRFSAQQFSDYHSELNMSSLELGDSALYFCASSYTIGDYTFGSGTRLTVV.

The V call is TRBV6-1, the J call TRBJ2-1; there is no DNA to check the TCRdb D call of TRBD1. Germline V gives CDR1 MNHNS, CDR2 SASEGT. This CDR3 is 14 amino acids long. The CDR3 sequence is CASRGTGLHNEQFF.

The rearrangement links TRBV19 to TRBJ2-3. Germline CDR1 LNHDA, CDR2 SQIVND (reference sequence). The CDR3 is 14 amino acids. CDR3 region: CASSMDRTTGTQYF.

The chain links TRBV7-6 to TRBJ1-4. Germline V gives CDR1 SGHVS, CDR2 FNYEAQ. The CDR3 extends over 18 amino acids. This CDR3 reads CASSPRWRGVATNEKLFF.

V usage is TRBV6-5 and J usage is TRBJ2-3; TCRdb's D call of TRBD1 is untestable without DNA. Per the germline V gene, CDR1 is MNHEY and CDR2 is SVGAGI. CDR3 length: 15 amino acids. CDR3 region: CASSYFPRGGDTQYF.

The chain has TRBV4-2 and TRBJ2-7; checking the TCRdb D call of TRBD1 is not possible without DNA. Germline values: CDR1 LGHNA, CDR2 YNFKEQ. The CDR3 has 18 amino acids. The CDR3 spells CASSQVTSTGTMIYEQYF.

The chain recombines TRBV14 with TRBJ2-7; TCRdb lists TRBD1, though no DNA is available to test this call. CDR1 SGHDN and CDR2 FVKESK come from the germline V gene. The CDR3 totals 17 residues. CDR3 region: CASSQAWTGLSSYEQYF.

The chain recombines TRBV14 with TRBJ2-7; TCRdb gives TRBD2 as the D gene, but with no DNA this cannot be confirmed. Germline CDR1 is SGHDN and CDR2 is FVKESK. The CDR3 covers 16 residues. This CDR3 is CASSHTALNRAYEQYF.

The genes are TRBV3-1 and TRBJ2-3; TCRdb outputs TRBD1, but without DNA this stays unchecked. This CDR3 contains 15 residues. CDR1 and CDR2 (germline): LGHDT, YNNKEL (reference sequence). The CDR3 protein is CASSPGHGSTDTQYF.

This CDR3 is CASSTIPNRLSSGANVLTF. V usage is TRBV28 and J usage is TRBJ2-6; TCRdb proposes TRBD1, but this gene call is untestable without DNA. Germline loops: CDR1 MDHEN, CDR2 SYDVKM. The CDR3 covers 19 residues.

This chain connects TRBV5-1 to TRBJ2-1; the TRBD1 assignment by TCRdb is unverifiable without DNA. The germline gives CDR1 SGHRS, CDR2 YFSETQ. The CDR3 extends over 16 amino acids. CDR3 loop: CASSLKTGGGYNEQFF.

V is TRBV6-6 and J is TRBJ2-1; the D call of TRBD1 rests on TCRdb alone, since no DNA is present to check it. Germline V gene sequence: CDR1 MNHNY, CDR2 SVGAGI (reference sequence). The CDR3 covers 13 residues. CDR3 region: CASRPGTALEQFF.

The rearrangement links TRBV11-1 to TRBJ2-5; no DNA is available, so the TRBD2 call from TCRdb remains unchecked. This CDR3 is built from 18 residues. The V gene's germline CDR1 is SGHAT and CDR2 FQDESV (reference sequence). The CDR3 protein is CASRTTTPGPSRDRAQYF.

The genes are TRBV5-1 and TRBJ2-1; as DNA is missing, the TRBD2 call by TCRdb cannot be tested. This CDR3 region has 15 residues. Germline loops: CDR1 SGHRS, CDR2 YFSETQ. CDR3 loop: CASSTEGASGNEQFF.

The genes are TRBV5-1 and TRBJ2-7; TCRdb calls TRBD1, which cannot be checked without DNA. Per germline, CDR1 SGHRS and CDR2 YFSETQ. This CDR3 has 15 residues. The CDR3 spells CASSRGFTATGEQYF.

The chain links TRBV7-9 to TRBJ2-3. The V gene's germline CDR1 is SEHNR and CDR2 FQNEAQ (reference sequence). The length of the CDR3 is 11 residues. This CDR3 reads CASSRTDTQYF.

V and J are TRBV20-1 and TRBJ1-3. Germline CDR1 reads DFQATT; CDR2 reads SNEGSKA (reference sequence). The CDR3 is made up of 13 amino acids. The CDR3 here is CSAGQSSGNTIYF.

This rearrangement joins TRBV12-3 or TRBV12-4 to TRBJ2-5; TCRdb lists TRBD1, though no DNA is available to test this call. This CDR3 is built from 15 residues. CDR3 sequence: CASSSTGEGQETQYF.